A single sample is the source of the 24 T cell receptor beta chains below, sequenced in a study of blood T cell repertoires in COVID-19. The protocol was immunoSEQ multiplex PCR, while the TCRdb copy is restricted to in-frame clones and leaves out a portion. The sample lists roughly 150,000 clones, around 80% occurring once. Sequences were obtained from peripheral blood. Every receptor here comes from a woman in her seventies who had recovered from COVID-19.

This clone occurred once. This chain's CDR3 is CASSPSPATNEKLFF. CDR3 coding DNA: TGTGCCAGCAGCCCCTCTCCTGCAACTAATGAAAAACTGTTTTTT. V usage is TRBV5-4 and J usage is TRBJ1-4; D remains unclear. CDR3 length equals 15 residues. Germline-derived CDR1 and CDR2 are SGHNT and YYREEE (reference sequence). The V end lost 4 bases, the J end lost 0 bases, and 10 bases lay between the germline ends.

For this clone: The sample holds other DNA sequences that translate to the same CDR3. CDR3 sequence (DNA): TGTGCCACCAGCAGACGACAGATTAACTATGGCTACACCTTC. Protein product: CATSRRQINYGYTF. The rearrangement uses TRBV15 and TRBJ1-2; maybe TRBD1 (5 bases). V lost 2 bases and J lost 1, with 8 bases in between. Germline V gives CDR1 LNHNV, CDR2 YYDKDF (reference sequence). This CDR3 has 14 residues.

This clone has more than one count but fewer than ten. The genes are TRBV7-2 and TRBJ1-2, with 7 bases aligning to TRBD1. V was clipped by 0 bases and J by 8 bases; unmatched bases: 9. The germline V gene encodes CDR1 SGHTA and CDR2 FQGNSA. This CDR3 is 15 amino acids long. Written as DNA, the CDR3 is TGTGCCAGCAGCTTAGCGGGACAGAGTATGTCGGGCTACACCTTC. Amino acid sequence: CASSLAGQSMSGYTF.

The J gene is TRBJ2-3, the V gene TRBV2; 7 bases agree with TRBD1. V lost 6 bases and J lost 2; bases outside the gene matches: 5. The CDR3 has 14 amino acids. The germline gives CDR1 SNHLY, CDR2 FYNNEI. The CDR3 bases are TGTGCCAGCAGCCGGGACAGATACACAGATACGCAGTATTTT. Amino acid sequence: CASSRDRYTDTQYF.

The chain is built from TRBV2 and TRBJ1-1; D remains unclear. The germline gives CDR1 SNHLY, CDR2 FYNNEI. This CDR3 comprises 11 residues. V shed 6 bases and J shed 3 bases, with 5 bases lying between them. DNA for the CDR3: TGTGCCAGCAGCTTGTACACTGAAGCTTTCTTT. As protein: CASSLYTEAFF.

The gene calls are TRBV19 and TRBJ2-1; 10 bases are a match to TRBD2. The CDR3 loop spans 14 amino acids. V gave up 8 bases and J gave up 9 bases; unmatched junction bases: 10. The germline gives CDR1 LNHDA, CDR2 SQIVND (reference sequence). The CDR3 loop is CASRRLAGGGEQFF. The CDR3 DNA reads TGTGCCAGTCGGCGACTAGCGGGCGGCGGTGAGCAGTTCTTC.

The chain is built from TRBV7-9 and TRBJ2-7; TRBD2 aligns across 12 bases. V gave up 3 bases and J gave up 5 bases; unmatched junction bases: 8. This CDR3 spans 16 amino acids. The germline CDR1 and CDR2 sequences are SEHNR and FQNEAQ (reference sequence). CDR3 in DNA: TGTGCCAGCAGCTTCCGACTAGCGGGAGTTTACCACGAGCAGTACTTC. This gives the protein CASSFRLAGVYHEQYF.

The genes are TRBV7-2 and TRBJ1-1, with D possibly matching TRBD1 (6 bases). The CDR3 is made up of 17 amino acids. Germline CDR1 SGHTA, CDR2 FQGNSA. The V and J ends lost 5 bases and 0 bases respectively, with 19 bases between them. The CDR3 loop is CASSPRGHRTLNTEAFF. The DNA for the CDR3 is TGTGCCAGCAGCCCAAGGGGACACCGAACCTTGAACACTGAAGCTTTCTTT.

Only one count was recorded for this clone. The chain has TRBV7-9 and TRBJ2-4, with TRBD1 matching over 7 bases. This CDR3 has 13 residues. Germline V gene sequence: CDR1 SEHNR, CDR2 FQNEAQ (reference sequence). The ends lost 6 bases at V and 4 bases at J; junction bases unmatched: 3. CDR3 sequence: CASRGQTKNIQYF. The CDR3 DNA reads TGTGCCAGCAGGGGACAGACGAAAAACATTCAGTACTTC. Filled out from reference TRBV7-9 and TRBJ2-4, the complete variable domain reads DTGVSQNPRHKITKRGQNVTFRCDPISEHNRLYWYRQTLGQGPEFLTYFQNEAQLEKSRLLSDRFSAERPKGSFSTLEIQRTEQGDSAMYLCASRGQTKNIQYFGAGTRLSVL.

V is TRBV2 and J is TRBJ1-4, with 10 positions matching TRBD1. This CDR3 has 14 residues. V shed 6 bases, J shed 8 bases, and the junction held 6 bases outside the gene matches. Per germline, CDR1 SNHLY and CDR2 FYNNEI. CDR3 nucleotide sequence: TGTGCCAGCAGCTCGGACAGGGGGTGGGAAAAACTGTTTTTT. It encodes CASSSDRGWEKLFF.

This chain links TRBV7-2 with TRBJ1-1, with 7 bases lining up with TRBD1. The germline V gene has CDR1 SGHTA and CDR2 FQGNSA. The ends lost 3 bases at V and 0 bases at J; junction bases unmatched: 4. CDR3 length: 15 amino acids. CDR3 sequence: CASSFLGTVNTEAFF. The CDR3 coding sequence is TGTGCCAGCAGCTTTCTCGGGACAGTGAACACTGAAGCTTTCTTT.

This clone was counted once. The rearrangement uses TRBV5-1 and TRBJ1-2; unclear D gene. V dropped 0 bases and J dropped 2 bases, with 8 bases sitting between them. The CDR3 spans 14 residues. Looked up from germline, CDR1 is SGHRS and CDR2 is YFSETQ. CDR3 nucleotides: TGCGCCAGCAGCTTGGGCGTCAACAACTATGGCTACACCTTC. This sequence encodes CASSLGVNNYGYTF.

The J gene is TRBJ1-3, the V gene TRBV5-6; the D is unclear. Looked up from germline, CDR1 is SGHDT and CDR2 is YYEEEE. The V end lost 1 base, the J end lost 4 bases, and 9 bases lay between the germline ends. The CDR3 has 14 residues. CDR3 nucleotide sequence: TGTGCCAGCAGCTTGCGGTTGAGCGGAAACACCATATATTTT. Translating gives CASSLRLSGNTIYF.

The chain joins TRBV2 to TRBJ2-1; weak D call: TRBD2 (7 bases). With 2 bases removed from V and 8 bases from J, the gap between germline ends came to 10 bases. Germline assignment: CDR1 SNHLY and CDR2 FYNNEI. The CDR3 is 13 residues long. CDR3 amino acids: CASSEWGGDEQFF. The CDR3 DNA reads TGTGCCAGCAGTGAATGGGGGGGCGATGAGCAGTTCTTC. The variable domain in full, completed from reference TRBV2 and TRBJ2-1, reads EPEVTQTPSHQVTQMGQEVILRCVPISNHLYFYWYRQILGQKVEFLVSFYNNEISEKSEIFDDQFSVERPDGSNFTLKIRSTKLEDSAMYFCASSEWGGDEQFFGPGTRLTVL.

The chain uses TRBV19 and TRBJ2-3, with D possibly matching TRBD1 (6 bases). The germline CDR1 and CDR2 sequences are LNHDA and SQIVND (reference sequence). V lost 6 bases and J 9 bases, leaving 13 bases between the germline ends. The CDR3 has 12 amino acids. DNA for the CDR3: TGTGCCAGTAGCCCCGGACAGCGGACGCAGTATTTT. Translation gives CASSPGQRTQYF.

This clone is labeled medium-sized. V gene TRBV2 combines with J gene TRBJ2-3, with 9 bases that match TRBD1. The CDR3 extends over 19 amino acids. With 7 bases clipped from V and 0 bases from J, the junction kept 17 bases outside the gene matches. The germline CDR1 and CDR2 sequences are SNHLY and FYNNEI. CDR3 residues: CASNWGRDRAFPSTDTQYF. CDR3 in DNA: TGTGCCAGCAATTGGGGCCGGGACAGGGCTTTTCCTAGCACAGATACGCAGTATTTT.

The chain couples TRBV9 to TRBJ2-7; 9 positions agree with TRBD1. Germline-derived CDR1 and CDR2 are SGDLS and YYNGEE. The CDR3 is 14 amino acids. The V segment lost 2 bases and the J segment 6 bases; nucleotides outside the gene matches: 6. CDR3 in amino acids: CASSVWTGEGEQYF. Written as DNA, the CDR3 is TGTGCCAGCAGCGTGTGGACAGGGGAGGGCGAGCAGTACTTC. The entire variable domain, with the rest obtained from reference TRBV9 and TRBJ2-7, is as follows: DSGVTQTPKHLITATGQRVTLRCSPRSGDLSVYWYQQSLDQGLQFLIQYYNGEERAKGNILERFSAQQFPDLHSELNLSSLELGDSALYFCASSVWTGEGEQYFGPGTRLTVT.

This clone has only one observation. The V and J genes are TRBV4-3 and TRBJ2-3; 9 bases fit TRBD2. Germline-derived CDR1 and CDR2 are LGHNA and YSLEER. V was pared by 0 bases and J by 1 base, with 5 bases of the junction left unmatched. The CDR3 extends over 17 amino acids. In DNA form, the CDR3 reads TGCGCCAGCAGCCAAGACCCGGGACTAGCTGGCACAGATACGCAGTATTTT. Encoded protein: CASSQDPGLAGTDTQYF.

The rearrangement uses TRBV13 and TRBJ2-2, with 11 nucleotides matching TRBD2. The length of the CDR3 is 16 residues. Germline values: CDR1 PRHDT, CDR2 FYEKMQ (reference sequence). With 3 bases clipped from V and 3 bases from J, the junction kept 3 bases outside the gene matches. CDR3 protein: CASSFSGGAYTGELFF. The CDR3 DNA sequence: TGTGCCAGCAGCTTTAGCGGGGGGGCATACACCGGGGAGCTGTTTTTT. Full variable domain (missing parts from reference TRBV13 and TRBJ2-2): AAGVIQSPRHLIKEKRETATLKCYPIPRHDTVYWYQQGPGQDPQFLISFYEKMQSDKGSIPDRFSAQQFSDYHSELNMSSLELGDSALYFCASSFSGGAYTGELFFGEGSRLTVL.

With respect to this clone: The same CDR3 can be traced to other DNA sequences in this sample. For the CDR3, the DNA is TGTGCCATCAGTGAGTCGAGATATGGCTACACCTTC. This translates into CAISESRYGYTF. This chain connects TRBV10-3 to TRBJ1-2; D call uncertain. V was pared by 0 bases and J by 5 bases, with 4 bases between. The CDR3 has 12 residues. CDR1 is ENHRY and CDR2 is SYGVKD in the germline V gene.

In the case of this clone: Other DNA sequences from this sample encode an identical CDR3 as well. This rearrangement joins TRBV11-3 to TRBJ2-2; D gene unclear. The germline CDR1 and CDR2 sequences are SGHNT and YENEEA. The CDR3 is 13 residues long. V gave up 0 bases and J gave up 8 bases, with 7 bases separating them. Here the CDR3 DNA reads TGTGCCAGCAGCTTAGATCAGACAGGGGAGCTGTTTTTT. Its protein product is CASSLDQTGELFF. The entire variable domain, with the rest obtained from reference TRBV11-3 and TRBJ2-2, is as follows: EAGVVQSPRYKIIEKKQPVAFWCNPISGHNTLYWYLQNLGQGPELLIRYENEEAVDDSQLPKDRFSAERLKGVDSTLKIQPAELGDSAVYLCASSLDQTGELFFGEGSRLTVL.

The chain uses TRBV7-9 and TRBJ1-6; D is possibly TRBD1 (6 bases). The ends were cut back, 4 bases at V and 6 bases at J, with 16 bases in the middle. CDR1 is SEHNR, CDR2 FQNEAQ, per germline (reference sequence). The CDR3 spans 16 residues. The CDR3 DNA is TGTGCCAGCAGCTCTACTAACACAGGGCTTAATTCACCCCTCCACTTT. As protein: CASSSTNTGLNSPLHF. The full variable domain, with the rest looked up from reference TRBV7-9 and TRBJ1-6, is DTGVSQNPRHKITKRGQNVTFRCDPISEHNRLYWYRQTLGQGPEFLTYFQNEAQLEKSRLLSDRFSAERPKGSFSTLEIQRTEQGDSAMYLCASSSTNTGLNSPLHFGNGTRLTVT.

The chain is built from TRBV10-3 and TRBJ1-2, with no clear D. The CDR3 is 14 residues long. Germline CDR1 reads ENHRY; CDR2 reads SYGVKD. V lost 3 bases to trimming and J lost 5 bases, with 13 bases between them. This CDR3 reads CAISDVGGWYGYTF. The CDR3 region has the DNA TGTGCCATCAGTGATGTGGGAGGCTGGTATGGCTACACCTTC.

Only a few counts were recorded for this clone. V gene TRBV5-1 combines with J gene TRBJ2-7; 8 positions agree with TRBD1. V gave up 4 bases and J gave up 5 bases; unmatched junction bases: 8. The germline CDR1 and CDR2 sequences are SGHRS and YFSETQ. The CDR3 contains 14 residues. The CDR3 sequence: CASSPGQGADEQYF. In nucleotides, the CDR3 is TGCGCCAGCAGCCCTGGGCAGGGGGCGGACGAGCAGTACTTC.